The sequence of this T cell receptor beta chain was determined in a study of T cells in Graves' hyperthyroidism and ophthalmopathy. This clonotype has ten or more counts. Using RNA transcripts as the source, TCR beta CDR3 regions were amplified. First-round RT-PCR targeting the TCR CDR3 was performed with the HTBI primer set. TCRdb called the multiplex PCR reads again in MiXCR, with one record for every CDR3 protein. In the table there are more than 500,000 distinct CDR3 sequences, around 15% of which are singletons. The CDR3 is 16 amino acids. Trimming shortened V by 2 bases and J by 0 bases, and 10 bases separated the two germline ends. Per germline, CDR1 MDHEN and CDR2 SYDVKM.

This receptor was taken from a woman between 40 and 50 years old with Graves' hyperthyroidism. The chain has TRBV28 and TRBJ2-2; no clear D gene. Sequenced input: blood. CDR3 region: CASSLMSDSNTGELFF. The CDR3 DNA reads TGTGCCAGCAGTTTAATGAGCGACTCGAACACCGGGGAGCTGTTTTTT. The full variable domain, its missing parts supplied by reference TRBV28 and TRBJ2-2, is DVKVTQSSRYLVKRTGEKVFLECVQDMDHENMFWYRQDPGLGLRLIYFSYDVKMKEKGDIPEGYSVSREKKERFSLILESASTNQTSMYLCASSLMSDSNTGELFFGEGSRLTVL.